Listed here are 7 T cell receptor beta chains from one sample, sequenced in a study of blood T cell repertoires in COVID-19. TCRdb keeps only in-frame clones here, not all; method: immunoSEQ multiplex PCR. Of about 670,000 clones listed, around 90% are singletons. Specimen: peripheral blood. The receptors come from a woman aged 18 to 35 with acute or convalescent COVID-19.

V is TRBV6-6 and J is TRBJ1-3; no clear D gene. Germline assignment: CDR1 MNHNY and CDR2 SVGAGI (reference sequence). The CDR3 sequence is 13 residues long. V was shortened by 6 bases and J by 3 bases, with 9 bases between the two germline ends. CDR3: CASSHPGGNTIYF. CDR3 sequence (DNA): TGTGCCAGCAGCCACCCCGGTGGAAACACCATATATTTT.

The V and J genes are TRBV25-1 and TRBJ1-1, with 7 bases lining up with TRBD1. Per the germline V gene, CDR1 is MGHDK and CDR2 is SYGVNS. Losses at the gene ends were 2 bases for V and 7 bases for J; bases not matched to a gene: 10. CDR3 length: 15 amino acids. The CDR3 DNA reads as TGTGCCAGCAGTGAACTTAGACAGGGCCGGATTGAAGCTTTCTTT. It yields the protein CASSELRQGRIEAFF.

The chain has TRBV9 and TRBJ2-2; tentative D call: TRBD2 (5 bases). Germline loops: CDR1 SGDLS, CDR2 YYNGEE. V shed 4 bases and J shed 4 bases, with 17 bases lying between them. The CDR3 is 16 residues long. The CDR3 region is CASSPGVALITGELFF. For the CDR3, the DNA is TGTGCCAGCAGCCCCGGGGTGGCCTTGATCACCGGGGAGCTGTTTTTT.

The chain uses TRBV2 and TRBJ1-5; D is perhaps TRBD1 (6 bases). Trimming took 4 bases from V and 7 from J, leaving 14 bases between them. Looked up from germline, CDR1 is SNHLY and CDR2 is FYNNEI. This CDR3 contains 14 residues. The CDR3 loop is CASSGEGQKQPQHF. The CDR3 DNA reads as TGTGCCAGCAGTGGAGAGGGACAAAAACAGCCCCAGCATTTT.

CDR3 protein: CASSYGQRNYGYTF. The CDR3 coding sequence is TGTGCCAGCAGTTACGGACAGCGTAACTATGGCTACACCTTC. The chain recombines TRBV6-5 with TRBJ1-2; perhaps TRBD1 as D (6 bases). Germline lookup yields CDR1 MNHEY and CDR2 SVGAGI. V lost 2 bases to trimming and J lost 1 base, with 8 bases between them. The CDR3 contains 14 residues.

This chain links TRBV5-1 with TRBJ2-3, with TRBD2 matching over 10 bases. The V gene end was trimmed by 6 bases and the J gene end by 0 bases; junction bases not matched to a gene: 7. CDR1 and CDR2 from the germline V gene are SGHRS and YFSETQ. This CDR3 contains 16 residues. In DNA, the CDR3 is TGCGCCAGCACCCGGACTAGCGGACGAAGCACAGATACGCAGTATTTT. It yields the protein CASTRTSGRSTDTQYF.

V is TRBV7-3 and J is TRBJ2-2; 10 bases map to TRBD1. Per the germline V gene, CDR1 is SGHTA and CDR2 is FQGTGA. This CDR3 contains 16 residues. V lost 5 bases, J lost 5 bases, and 8 bases stayed unmatched. The CDR3 region is CASSIGTGVFTGELFF. CDR3 in DNA: TGTGCCAGCAGCATAGGGACAGGGGTTTTTACCGGGGAGCTGTTTTTT. The full variable domain, in which reference TRBV7-3 and TRBJ2-2 provide the parts outside the CDR3, is GAGVSQTPSNKVTEKGKYVELRCDPISGHTALYWYRQSLGQGPEFLIYFQGTGAADDSGLPNDRFFAVRPEGSVSTLKIQRTERGDSAVYLCASSIGTGVFTGELFFGEGSRLTVL.